These 15 T cell receptor beta chains were all obtained from the same sample, sequenced in a study of T cell clonality in common variable immunodeficiency (dated by TCRdb to the mid-2010s). The library was made by the immunoSEQ multiplex PCR assay. This immuneACCESS table, as held by TCRdb, lists in-frame sequences with V and J called but not all clones. Of the missing ones, under half trace to an unresolved V gene in checked studies; the others have no known cause. This sample was tabulated with tens of thousands of clones, among which there are no singletons. Of the sample, around 2.8% is held by the ten largest clones. Material for sequencing was peripheral blood mononuclear cells. These receptors originate from a person between 18 and 75 years old in good health.

This clone has a count of ten or more. The read terminates 3 residues before the CDR3 end, so the remaining end is supplied by the germline J gene. The rearrangement links TRBV6-1 to TRBJ2-5; the D gene is possibly TRBD2 (5 bases). Looked up from germline, CDR1 is MNHNS and CDR2 is SASEGT. The CDR3 extends over 14 amino acids. V was pared by 1 base and J by 4 bases, with 10 bases between. CDR3 amino acids: CASSEDPGRETQYF. The sequenced part of the CDR3 DNA is TGTGCCAGCAGTGAAGATCCGGGGAGAGAGACC.

This clone was counted ten times or more. The CDR3 is cut off 3 residues early in the read; its end comes from the germline J gene. Other DNA sequences from this sample encode an identical CDR3 as well. This chain connects TRBV6-1 to TRBJ2-1; D possibly corresponds to TRBD2 (6 bases). This CDR3 is 16 amino acids long. Germline CDR1 is MNHNS and CDR2 is SASEGT. Trimming cost V 2 bases and J 4 bases, with 15 bases left between them. The chain's CDR3 is CASSEIGGSLYNEQFF. The CDR3 bases that were read are TGTGCCAGCAGTGAAATTGGGGGGAGTCTTTACAATGAG.

This clone showed up many times. The sequenced fragment ends 3 residues before the CDR3 boundary, so the rest is inferred from the germline J gene. The rearrangement joins TRBV9 to TRBJ2-1; 8 bases are shared with TRBD2. This CDR3 is 15 amino acids long. V trimming: 2 bases; J trimming: 4 bases; junction bases outside the gene matches: 5. The germline gives CDR1 SGDLS, CDR2 YYNGEE. This CDR3 reads CASSVWSSGYNEQFF. The CDR3 DNA, read in part, is TGTGCCAGCAGCGTCTGGTCTAGCGGGTACAATGAG.

This clone was observed at least ten times. The read terminates 3 residues before the CDR3 end, so the remaining end is supplied by the germline J gene. The J gene is TRBJ2-1, the V gene TRBV19, with a weak D call TRBD2 (6 bases). Germline CDR1 is LNHDA and CDR2 is SQIVND (reference sequence). The CDR3 totals 15 residues. Trimming cost V 4 bases and J 8 bases, with 18 bases left between them. Here the CDR3 reads CASSTPGTSGHEQFF. CDR3 bases read: TGTGCCAGTAGTACACCCGGGACTTCCGGCCATGAG.

The sample holds many counts of this clone. The sequenced fragment ends 3 residues before the CDR3 boundary, so the rest is inferred from the germline J gene. The genes are TRBV6-1 and TRBJ1-4, with unresolved D. V was trimmed by 4 bases and J by 6 bases, leaving 9 bases between them. This CDR3 spans 13 amino acids. From germline, CDR1 is MNHNS and CDR2 SASEGT. CDR3 sequence: CASSVMVDEKLFF. CDR3 DNA (partial): TGTGCCAGCAGTGTAATGGTAGATGAAAAA.

This clone was observed many times. The CDR3 is cut off 3 residues early in the read; its end comes from the germline J gene. The chain carries TRBV7-6 and TRBJ1-6; 8 nucleotides line up with TRBD1. The CDR3 totals 14 residues. Germline loops: CDR1 SGHVS, CDR2 FNYEAQ. V trimming: 5 bases; J trimming: 10 bases; junction bases outside the gene matches: 7. This chain's CDR3 is CASSPTGGFSPLHF. The sequenced CDR3 bases are TGTGCCAGCAGCCCTACAGGGGGTTTCTCACCC.

This clone was observed at least ten times. The read terminates 3 residues before the CDR3 end, so the remaining end is supplied by the germline J gene. Other DNA sequences from this sample encode an identical CDR3 as well. The chain combines TRBV5-1 with TRBJ1-3; D may be TRBD1 (6 bases). V was trimmed by 0 bases and J by 3 bases, leaving 7 bases between them. The CDR3 extends over 14 amino acids. In germline, CDR1 is SGHRS, CDR2 YFSETQ. The CDR3 is CASSLEDSGNTIYF. The covered CDR3 bases are TGCGCCAGCAGCTTGGAGGACAGTGGAAACACC.

This clone was recorded many times. The CDR3 extends 3 residues past the end of the read, so its final part is completed from the germline J gene. The rearrangement joins TRBV30 to TRBJ1-2; D unresolved. The germline gives CDR1 GTSNPN, CDR2 SVGIG (reference sequence). V was clipped by 0 bases and J by 4 bases, with 12 bases between them. The CDR3 extends over 14 amino acids. Here the CDR3 reads CAWSVRRAGYGYTF. The sequenced CDR3 bases are TGTGCCTGGAGTGTACGAAGGGCGGGCTATGGC.

In the case of this clone: The read is 3 residues too short to cover the CDR3 end, so that end is filled in from the germline J gene. V and J are TRBV5-1 and TRBJ2-5; D might be TRBD2 (6 bases). Per the germline V gene, CDR1 is SGHRS and CDR2 is YFSETQ. The CDR3 is 13 amino acids. V gave up 5 bases and J gave up 3 bases, with 11 bases separating them. This chain's CDR3 is CASRQRLEETQYF. The CDR3 DNA, read in part, is TGCGCCAGCAGGCAGCGACTAGAAGAGACC.

This clone occurred many times. The read finishes 3 residues shy of the CDR3 end, and the germline J gene is used to complete it. This rearrangement joins TRBV7-6 to TRBJ2-1; D is undetermined. CDR3 length: 16 residues. The germline gives CDR1 SGHVS, CDR2 FNYEAQ. V was clipped by 2 bases and J by 7 bases, with 18 bases between them. The CDR3 protein is CASSLTPATFGNEQFF. CDR3 DNA (partial): TGTGCCAGCAGCTTAACGCCGGCTACCTTCGGGAATGAG.

This clone was picked up many times. The read ends 3 residues shy of where the CDR3 ends; the end is completed using the germline J gene. V is TRBV4-1 and J is TRBJ2-7, with D tentatively TRBD2 (7 bases). CDR3 length: 15 amino acids. With 0 bases removed from V and 4 bases from J, the gap between germline ends came to 13 bases. Germline loops: CDR1 MGHRA, CDR2 YSYEKL. The sequenced part of the CDR3 DNA is TGCGCCAGCAGCCAAGAAGTAGGGGGGGGATACGAG. This codes for CASSQEVGGGYE. The full CDR3 sequence reads CASSQEVGGGYEQYF.

This clone showed up just a few times. From the germline J gene comes the end of the CDR3, since the read stops 3 residues before it. V and J are TRBV11-2 and TRBJ2-7; 8 nucleotides line up with TRBD2. The CDR3 has 15 amino acids. Germline trimming cut 2 bases from V and 0 bases from J; bases unmatched to any gene: 3. Germline V gene lookup returns CDR1 SGHAT and CDR2 FQNNGV. Partial CDR3 DNA: TGTGCCAGCAGCTTATTAGCGGGGCACTCCTACGAG. It translates to CASSLLAGHSYE. The whole CDR3 sequence reads CASSLLAGHSYEQYF. Complete variable domain (other parts from reference TRBV11-2 and TRBJ2-7): EAGVAQSPRYKIIEKRQSVAFWCNPISGHATLYWYQQILGQGPKLLIQFQNNGVVDDSQLPKDRFSAERLKGVDSTLKIQPAKLEDSAVYLCASSLLAGHSYEQYFGPGTRLTVT.

This clone was found many times. The read gets to within 3 residues of the CDR3 end, and the germline J gene fills in the rest. V usage is TRBV27 and J usage is TRBJ1-2; the D is unclear. Between the trimmed V and J ends, which lost 1 base and 2 bases, there was a span of 14 bases. This CDR3 contains 16 residues. Germline V gene lookup returns CDR1 MNHEY and CDR2 SMNVEV (reference sequence). CDR3 DNA, as far as it was read: TGTGCCAGCAGTTTATATGCGGAAACTTTCAACTATGGC. Residues: CASSLYAETFNYG. The complete CDR3 sequence is CASSLYAETFNYGYTF.

This clone was seen at least ten times. CDR3 DNA, as far as it was read: TGTGCTAGTGCCCGTAACAAGAACACTGAA. Amino acids: CASARNKNTE. The entire CDR3 protein reads CASARNKNTEAFF. This chain connects TRBV12-5 to TRBJ1-1; no reliable D call. With the read ending 3 residues before the CDR3 end, the germline J gene is used to fill in that end. Between the trimmed V and J ends, which lost 7 bases and 1 base, there was a span of 10 bases. This CDR3 comprises 13 residues. Germline-derived CDR1 and CDR2 are LGHNT and FRNRAP.

This clone was recorded a few times. The read is 3 residues too short to cover the CDR3 end, so that end is filled in from the germline J gene. The chain joins TRBV7-9 to TRBJ2-3; TRBD2 matches at 7 bases. The CDR3 spans 12 residues. CDR1 is SEHNR and CDR2 is FQNEAQ in the germline V gene (reference sequence). The sequenced part of the CDR3 DNA is TGTGCCAGCAGCTTAGAAGCGGGGACG. Its translation is CASSLEAGT. The entire CDR3 protein reads CASSLEAGTQYF.